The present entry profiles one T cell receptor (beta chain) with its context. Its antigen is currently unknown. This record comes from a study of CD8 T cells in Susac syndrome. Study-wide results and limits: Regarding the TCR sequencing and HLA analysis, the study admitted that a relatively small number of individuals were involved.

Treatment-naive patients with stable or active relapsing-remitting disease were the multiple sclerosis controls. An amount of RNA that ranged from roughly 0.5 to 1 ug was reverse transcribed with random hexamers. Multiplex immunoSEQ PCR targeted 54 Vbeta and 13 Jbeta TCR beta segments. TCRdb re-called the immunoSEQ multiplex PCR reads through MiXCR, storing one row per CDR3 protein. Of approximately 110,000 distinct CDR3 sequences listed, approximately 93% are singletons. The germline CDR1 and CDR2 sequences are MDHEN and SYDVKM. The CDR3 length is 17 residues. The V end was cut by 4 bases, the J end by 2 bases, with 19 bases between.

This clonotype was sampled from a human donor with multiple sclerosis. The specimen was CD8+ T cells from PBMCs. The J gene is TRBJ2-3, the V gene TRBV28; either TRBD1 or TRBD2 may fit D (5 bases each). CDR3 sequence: CASSYGPRREFTDTQYF. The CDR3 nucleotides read TGTGCCAGCAGTTACGGGCCCCGCAGGGAGTTCACAGATACGCAGTATTTT.